Below, one TCR beta chain is given with its context. Its target is unknown. The PCR contained 60 Vbeta and 13 Jbeta primers. Clones were read by immunoSEQ multiplex PCR, and TCRdb kept only the in-frame ones, dropping some. The data contain 210,000 or so clones, approximately 85% of them singletons. The data were taken from a study of cytomegalovirus exposure and HLA in healthy donors. Study results and caveats: TCR beta V segments were, for the most part, productive about 90% or about 30% of the time in an earlier analysis. It was reported that TCR beta sequences correctly inferred the HLA-A and HLA-B alleles for most subjects.

V gave up 6 bases and J gave up 2 bases, with 10 bases separating them. The germline CDR1 and CDR2 sequences are ENHRY and SYGVKD. CDR3 length: 14 amino acids. The chain uses TRBV10-3 and TRBJ2-2; possible D gene TRBD2, 6 bases. The material sequenced was PBMCs. This receptor was identified in a girl under 10 years old in good health and CMV-seronegative. The CDR3 DNA sequence: TGTGCCATCAGGGGAGCGGGCAACACCGGGGAGCTGTTTTTT. This translates into CAIRGAGNTGELFF.